This T cell receptor beta chain came from a study of CD8+CD57+ T cells in acquired aplastic anemia. Overall study results and limits: Patients and controls were found to share over 25 CD8+ CDR3 sequences.

Individuals selected for sequencing had exhibited CD8+CD57+ cell expansion on flow cytometry. Regarding this clonotype: Its target is not known.

Germline V gene data show CDR1 as KGHDR and CDR2 as SFDVKD. Trimming removed 4 bases from V and 9 bases from J, with 12 bases in between. The CDR3 sequence is 13 residues long. The template used for profiling TCR beta VDJ and CDR3 was genomic DNA. TCRdb called the reads again in MiXCR, with one record for every CDR3 protein. The sample carries more than 150,000 distinct CDR3 sequences, around 50% recorded once. This clonotype originated in a human donor with aplastic anemia. The specimen sequenced was sorted CD4+, CD8+, or CD8+CD57+ T cells (not recorded which) from PBMCs. This chain connects TRBV24-1 to TRBJ2-1, with a weak D call TRBD1 (5 bases). CDR3 residues: CATSDPGQGEQFF. The CDR3 DNA follows: TGTGCCACCAGTGACCCGGGCCAGGGTGAGCAGTTCTTC.